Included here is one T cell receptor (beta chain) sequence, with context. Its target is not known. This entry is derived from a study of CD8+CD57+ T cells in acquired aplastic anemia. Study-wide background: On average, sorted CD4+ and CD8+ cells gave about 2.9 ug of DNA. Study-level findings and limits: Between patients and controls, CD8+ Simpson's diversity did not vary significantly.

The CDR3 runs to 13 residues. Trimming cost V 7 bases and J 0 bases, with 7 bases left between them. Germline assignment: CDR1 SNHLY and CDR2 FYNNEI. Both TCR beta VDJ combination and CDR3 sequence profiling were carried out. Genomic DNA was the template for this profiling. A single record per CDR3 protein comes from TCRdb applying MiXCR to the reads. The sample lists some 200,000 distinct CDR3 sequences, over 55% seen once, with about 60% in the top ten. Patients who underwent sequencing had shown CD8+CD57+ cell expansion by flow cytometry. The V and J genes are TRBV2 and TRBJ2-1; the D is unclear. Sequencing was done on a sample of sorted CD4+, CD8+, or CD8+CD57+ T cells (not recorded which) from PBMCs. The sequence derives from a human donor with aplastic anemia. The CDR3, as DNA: TGTGCCAGCAAAGAGAGCTCCTACAATGAGCAGTTCTTC. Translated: CASKESSYNEQFF. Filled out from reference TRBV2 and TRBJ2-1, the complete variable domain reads EPEVTQTPSHQVTQMGQEVILRCVPISNHLYFYWYRQILGQKVEFLVSFYNNEISEKSEIFDDQFSVERPDGSNFTLKIRSTKLEDSAMYFCASKESSYNEQFFGPGTRLTVL.